This passage covers 18 T cell receptor beta chains from one sample sequenced in a study of blood T cell repertoires in COVID-19. Sequencing used immunoSEQ multiplex PCR; TCRdb keeps in-frame clones, though not all of them. The top ten clones hold roughly three fifths of a sample with almost 20,000 clones, roughly 78% of them seen once. The sequenced sample consisted of peripheral blood. The receptor set was obtained from a man at least 80 years old with acute or convalescent COVID-19.

The rearrangement uses TRBV7-8 and TRBJ1-3; weak D call: TRBD1 (5 bases). Trimming removed 5 bases from V and 2 bases from J, with 19 bases in between. This CDR3 spans 17 amino acids. CDR1 SGHVS and CDR2 FQNEAQ come from the germline V gene. CDR3 loop: CASSRARGVSTGNTIYF. The CDR3 region has the DNA TGTGCCAGCAGCCGAGCGCGGGGCGTATCAACTGGAAACACCATATATTTT. Full variable domain (outside the CDR3, taken from reference TRBV7-8 and TRBJ1-3): GAGVSQSPRYKVAKRGQDVALRCDPISGHVSLFWYQQALGQGPEFLTYFQNEAQLDKSGLPSDRFFAERPEGSVSTLKIQRTQQEDSAVYLCASSRARGVSTGNTIYFGEGSWLTVV.

This chain uses TRBV28 with TRBJ1-2, with 7 bases lining up with TRBD1. The CDR3 runs 16 residues. V gave up 1 base and J gave up 2 bases; unmatched junction bases: 7. Germline CDR1 MDHEN, CDR2 SYDVKM. CDR3 amino acids: CASSLSPGQLNYGYTF. DNA for the CDR3: TGTGCCAGCAGTTTATCGCCGGGACAGCTAAACTATGGCTACACCTTC.

This rearrangement joins TRBV7-2 to TRBJ1-1, with D possibly being TRBD1 (5 bases). Germline CDR1 is SGHTA and CDR2 is FQGNSA. Trimming removed 7 bases from V and 5 bases from J, with 17 bases in between. The CDR3 runs 14 residues. The CDR3 region has the DNA TGTGCCAGCACCCAGCGTCGGGGGAGGACTGAAGCTTTCTTT. It yields the protein CASTQRRGRTEAFF.

The V and J genes are TRBV2 and TRBJ1-1; possibly TRBD1 for D (5 bases). The CDR3 runs 17 residues. Trimming took 3 bases from V and 0 from J, leaving 17 bases between them. The germline CDR1 and CDR2 sequences are SNHLY and FYNNEI. The CDR3 bases are TGTGCCAGCAGTGATTTGGAGGGGCGGGTCATGAACACTGAAGCTTTCTTT. Protein sequence: CASSDLEGRVMNTEAFF.

The V call is TRBV9, the J call TRBJ1-1; 7 bases are shared with TRBD1. This CDR3 spans 13 amino acids. The J segment lost 11 bases and the V segment lost 4 bases, leaving 11 bases of the junction unmatched. Germline V gene sequence: CDR1 SGDLS, CDR2 YYNGEE. The CDR3 region is CASSPETGARAFF. DNA of the CDR3: TGTGCCAGCAGCCCCGAAACAGGGGCGAGGGCTTTCTTT. The complete variable domain, with remaining parts taken from reference TRBV9 and TRBJ1-1, reads DSGVTQTPKHLITATGQRVTLRCSPRSGDLSVYWYQQSLDQGLQFLIQYYNGEERAKGNILERFSAQQFPDLHSELNLSSLELGDSALYFCASSPETGARAFFGQGTRLTVV.

The rearrangement links TRBV7-3 to TRBJ2-2; D is ambiguous. Trimming removed 4 bases from V and 3 bases from J, with 15 bases in between. This CDR3 is built from 16 residues. Germline CDR1 is SGHTA and CDR2 is FQGTGA. For the CDR3, the DNA is TGTGCCAGCAGCTCCCGGGTGACCGGAGACACCGGGGAGCTGTTTTTT. Translating gives CASSSRVTGDTGELFF.

This clone was detected only once. The genes are TRBV19 and TRBJ2-1; D is ambiguous. The CDR3 is 15 amino acids. The V end lost 5 bases, the J end lost 0 bases, and 11 bases lay between the germline ends. CDR1 LNHDA and CDR2 SQIVND come from the germline V gene (reference sequence). DNA for the CDR3: TGTGCCAGTAGTCGAGACCGGAGCTCCTACAATGAGCAGTTCTTC. This codes for CASSRDRSSYNEQFF.

This rearrangement joins TRBV14 to TRBJ1-4; 8 nucleotides agree with TRBD1. Germline V gene lookup returns CDR1 SGHDN and CDR2 FVKESK. The CDR3 is made up of 15 amino acids. The V and J ends lost 1 base and 8 bases, in that order; junction bases with no gene match: 6. CDR3 nucleotides: TGTGCCAGCAGCCAAGCGGGGACAGGTCCCGAAAAACTGTTTTTT. Protein: CASSQAGTGPEKLFF.

The chain has TRBV9 and TRBJ1-3, with TRBD1 identical over 8 bases. J was trimmed by 0 bases and V by 3 bases; bases with no gene match: 2. The CDR3 loop spans 15 amino acids. Germline V gives CDR1 SGDLS, CDR2 YYNGEE. In nucleotides, the CDR3 is TGTGCCAGCAGCGGGACAGGGCCCTCTGGAAACACCATATATTTT. Its protein is CASSGTGPSGNTIYF.

The chain uses TRBV11-3 and TRBJ1-1; 8 bases agree with TRBD1. Unmatched junction bases numbered 2, after V lost 4 bases and J lost 1 base. The CDR3 totals 14 residues. Germline assignment: CDR1 SGHNT and CDR2 YENEEA. The CDR3 reads CASSYGQGNTEAFF. CDR3 nucleotides: TGTGCCAGCAGCTACGGACAGGGGAACACTGAAGCTTTCTTT.

The rearrangement joins TRBV21-1 to TRBJ2-7; the table's D call, TRBD1, was not checked against the DNA. TRBV21-1 is given as a pseudogene. This CDR3 spans 14 amino acids. CDR3 DNA: TGTGCCAGCCCCCCGGGACAGGGGGGATTCAAGCAATACGTC. This sequence encodes CASPPGQGGFKQYV.

The chain carries TRBV6-1 and TRBJ2-3; 10 bases are shared with TRBD1. This CDR3 spans 14 amino acids. The V and J ends lost 1 base and 6 bases, in that order; junction bases with no gene match: 1. Germline V CDR1 and CDR2: MNHNS, SASEGT. The CDR3 nucleotides are TGTGCCAGCAGTGAAGGGACAGGGGGTGATACGCAGTATTTT. Protein sequence: CASSEGTGGDTQYF.

This clone occurred a few times. This sequence joins TRBV9 and TRBJ2-4; possible D gene TRBD2, 6 bases. Deletions cut 1 base from V and 8 bases from J, with 16 bases between. The CDR3 is made up of 15 amino acids. CDR1 and CDR2 from the germline V gene are SGDLS and YYNGEE. The CDR3 sequence is CASSVMGGEADIQYF. As DNA, the CDR3 is TGTGCCAGCAGCGTAATGGGGGGAGAGGCGGACATTCAGTACTTC.

The V call is TRBV18, the J call TRBJ2-2; 9 bases are shared with TRBD1. V trimming: 4 bases; J trimming: 3 bases; junction bases outside the gene matches: 12. The CDR3 covers 18 residues. The V gene's germline CDR1 is KGHSH and CDR2 LQKENI. CDR3 region: CASSLSGTGTSDTGELFF. CDR3 sequence (DNA): TGTGCCAGCTCACTCTCCGGGACAGGGACGTCGGACACCGGGGAGCTGTTTTTT.

The chain is built from TRBV19 and TRBJ1-1, with D uncertain. Germline-derived CDR1 and CDR2 are LNHDA and SQIVND (reference sequence). The CDR3 is 13 residues long. The V end was cut by 7 bases, the J end by 5 bases, with 14 bases between. The CDR3 DNA reads TGTGCCAGTAACAACGTTGCAGGAACTGAAGCTTTCTTT. Translating gives CASNNVAGTEAFF.

V and J are TRBV7-8 and TRBJ2-1, with 14 bases identical to TRBD2. This CDR3 is built from 16 residues. Germline V CDR1 and CDR2: SGHVS, FQNEAQ. Germline trimming cut 4 bases from V and 9 bases from J; bases unmatched to any gene: 8. The CDR3 bases are TGTGCCAGCAGCTCAGGGACTAGCGGGAGTGCATCTGAGCAGTTCTTC. Translation gives CASSSGTSGSASEQFF.

J is TRBJ1-1 and V is TRBV19; D unclear. Germline V CDR1 and CDR2: LNHDA, SQIVND (reference sequence). V dropped 2 bases and J dropped 2 bases, with 12 bases sitting between them. The CDR3 is made up of 15 amino acids. The CDR3 loop is CASSIIPRGNTEAFF. The CDR3 bases are TGTGCCAGTAGTATAATCCCGCGTGGTAACACTGAAGCTTTCTTT.

The chain is built from TRBV4-1 and TRBJ2-7; D unresolved. The ends were cut back, 2 bases at V and 1 base at J, with 9 bases in the middle. Germline lookup yields CDR1 MGHRA and CDR2 YSYEKL. The CDR3 runs to 14 residues. CDR3 protein: CASSQFAISYEQYV. The DNA for the CDR3 is TGCGCCAGCAGCCAATTTGCGATTTCCTACGAGCAGTACGTC.